These 17 T cell receptor beta chains originate from one sample sequenced in a study of T cell responses to AZD1222 COVID-19 vaccine. Sequenced by immunoSEQ multiplex PCR; TCRdb stores in-frame clones only, minus some. The sample includes about 110,000 clones, roughly 88% seen only once; the top ten take 9.5% to 15%. The specimen comprised peripheral blood, sampled on day 0 of MenACWY control vaccination. Source of these receptors: an adult in good health.

J is TRBJ1-3 and V is TRBV5-4; TRBD1 matches at 10 bases. The CDR3 contains 17 residues. With V trimmed by 2 bases and J by 2 bases, 7 bases remained unmatched. Germline values: CDR1 SGHNT, CDR2 YYREEE (reference sequence). The CDR3 loop is CASSFPGQGFAGNTIYF. For the CDR3, the DNA is TGTGCCAGCAGCTTCCCGGGACAGGGGTTTGCTGGAAACACCATATATTTT.

This clone came up a few times. V and J are TRBV10-2 and TRBJ1-6; no clear D gene. The CDR3 loop spans 16 amino acids. Trimming shortened V by 6 bases and J by 5 bases, and 17 bases separated the two germline ends. Looked up from germline, CDR1 is WSHSY and CDR2 is SAAADI. The CDR3 region has the DNA TGCGCCAGCAGACATGCCCCCGCGAGGGATAATTCACCCCTCCACTTT. Translated: CASRHAPARDNSPLHF.

The chain carries TRBV4-2 and TRBJ1-4, with D uncertain. The germline gives CDR1 LGHNA, CDR2 YNFKEQ. The CDR3 has 15 residues. V was trimmed by 4 bases and J by 3 bases, leaving 12 bases between them. The chain's CDR3 is CASSPPARSNEKLFF. Written as DNA, the CDR3 is TGTGCCAGCAGCCCTCCGGCAAGGTCTAATGAAAAACTGTTTTTT.

V gene TRBV28 combines with J gene TRBJ1-1; D unresolved. Germline CDR1 MDHEN, CDR2 SYDVKM. Trimming shortened V by 5 bases and J by 5 bases, and 15 bases separated the two germline ends. The CDR3 has 14 residues. The CDR3 spells CASSLGVPRTEAFF. In DNA, the CDR3 is TGTGCCAGCAGTCTTGGGGTACCGAGGACTGAAGCTTTCTTT.

This clone was detected only once. This chain uses TRBV5-1 with TRBJ1-1; 9 bases map to TRBD1. CDR3 length: 17 amino acids. CDR1 is SGHRS, CDR2 YFSETQ, per germline. V trimming: 0 bases; J trimming: 3 bases; junction bases outside the gene matches: 9. This CDR3 is CASSLAYVGTGYTEAFF. The CDR3 nucleotides are TGCGCCAGCAGCTTGGCCTACGTAGGGACAGGGTACACTGAAGCTTTCTTT.

This clone was seen a single time. The chain employs TRBV7-3 and TRBJ2-3; perhaps TRBD1 as D (5 bases). Trimming left V 5 bases short and J 0 bases short, with 15 bases between. This CDR3 has 16 residues. Germline values: CDR1 SGHTA, CDR2 FQGTGA. The CDR3 nucleotides read TGTGCCAGCAGCCTCCAGGGTAGCCGAAGCACAGATACGCAGTATTTT. Translation: CASSLQGSRSTDTQYF.

The J gene is TRBJ1-4, the V gene TRBV6-5, with D tentatively TRBD1 (5 bases). There are 12 residues in the CDR3. Looked up from germline, CDR1 is MNHEY and CDR2 is SVGAGI. V lost 4 bases, J lost 8 bases, and 8 bases lay in between. The CDR3 nucleotides read TGTGCCAGCAGTTGGCGACAGGAAAAACTGTTTTTT. Its protein product is CASSWRQEKLFF.

V is TRBV5-1 and J is TRBJ1-5; D may be TRBD1 (6 bases). The germline V and J ends were trimmed by 0 bases and 0 bases, with 10 bases remaining between them. Germline CDR1 and CDR2: SGHRS and YFSETQ. This CDR3 is 16 amino acids long. For the CDR3, the DNA is TGCGCCAGCAGCTTGGAAGGGGGGCTTAGCAATCAGCCCCAGCATTTT. Its protein is CASSLEGGLSNQPQHF.

This clone was seen a handful of times. The rearrangement joins TRBV29-1 to TRBJ2-2; D uncertain. Germline CDR1 SQVTM, CDR2 ANQGSEA. This CDR3 comprises 13 residues. The ends were cut back, 3 bases at V and 5 bases at J, with 10 bases in the middle. CDR3 sequence reads: CSVDRSVTGELFF. CDR3 nucleotide sequence: TGCAGCGTTGATAGGTCTGTGACCGGGGAGCTGTTTTTT.

The chain employs TRBV6-5 and TRBJ1-2; 7 bases map to TRBD1. V shed 0 bases, J shed 4 bases, and the junction held 5 bases outside the gene matches. There are 15 residues in the CDR3. Germline CDR1 reads MNHEY; CDR2 reads SVGAGI. CDR3: CASSYSRGSGYGYTF. The CDR3 nucleotides are TGTGCCAGCAGTTACTCCAGGGGGTCTGGCTATGGCTACACCTTC.

The chain carries TRBV7-2 and TRBJ2-1, with TRBD2 matching over 12 bases. The germline V gene has CDR1 SGHTA and CDR2 FQGNSA. J gave up 7 bases and V 5 bases, and 6 bases lay outside the gene matches. The CDR3 is made up of 15 amino acids. The CDR3 nucleotides are TGTGCCAGCAGCCCGCTAGCGGGGGGGAGGAATGAGCAGTTCTTC. The encoded protein is CASSPLAGGRNEQFF.

The V call is TRBV24-1, the J call TRBJ1-2; D possibly corresponds to TRBD1 (5 bases). Trimming took 4 bases from V and 8 from J, leaving 16 bases between them. CDR3 length: 14 amino acids. Per the germline V gene, CDR1 is KGHDR and CDR2 is SFDVKD. The CDR3 loop reads CATSEPDSAGGYTF. CDR3 in DNA: TGTGCCACCAGTGAGCCTGACAGCGCTGGCGGCTACACCTTC.

This clone is a singleton in its sample. The chain recombines TRBV5-6 with TRBJ2-2, with D possibly being TRBD1 (6 bases). The CDR3 runs 16 residues. Trimming cost V 3 bases and J 4 bases, with 16 bases left between them. The germline V gene encodes CDR1 SGHDT and CDR2 YYEEEE. CDR3 in amino acids: CASSWNSWGRTGELFF. The DNA for the CDR3 is TGTGCCAGCAGCTGGAATTCTTGGGGGCGCACCGGGGAGCTGTTTTTT.

The chain is built from TRBV6-5 and TRBJ1-4; perhaps TRBD1 as D (6 bases). The germline CDR1 and CDR2 sequences are MNHEY and SVGAGI. This CDR3 contains 13 residues. Trimming pared 4 bases from V and 5 bases from J, leaving 8 bases between. CDR3 protein: CASSSDSNEKLFF. CDR3 sequence (DNA): TGTGCCAGCAGTTCGGACAGCAATGAAAAACTGTTTTTT.

In DNA, the CDR3 is TGCGCCAGCAGCTTGCGGGATCCCCACGAGCAGTACTTC. Protein: CASSLRDPHEQYF. V gene TRBV5-1 combines with J gene TRBJ2-7, with D tentatively TRBD2 (5 bases). CDR3 length: 13 amino acids. The V end was cut by 1 base, the J end by 5 bases, with 10 bases between. The V gene's germline CDR1 is SGHRS and CDR2 YFSETQ.

The sample holds one count of this clone. The chain is built from TRBV4-3 and TRBJ1-3; D gene unclear. Trimming removed 0 bases at V and 4 bases at J, with 4 bases between. Germline CDR1 and CDR2: LGHNA and YSLEER. The CDR3 is 13 residues long. CDR3 in amino acids: CASSQERGNTIYF. CDR3 sequence (DNA): TGCGCCAGCAGCCAAGAGCGCGGAAACACCATATATTTT.

This clone was observed a few times. The rearrangement joins TRBV11-2 to TRBJ2-7; the D gene is possibly TRBD1 (6 bases). With 2 bases removed from V and 1 base from J, the gap between germline ends came to 12 bases. The CDR3 sequence is 15 residues long. Germline CDR1 and CDR2: SGHAT and FQNNGV. CDR3: CASSLSGVGSYEQYF. DNA for the CDR3: TGTGCCAGCAGCTTATCAGGGGTAGGTTCCTACGAGCAGTACTTC.